This T cell receptor (beta chain) derives from a study of cytomegalovirus exposure and HLA in healthy donors. The PCR was carried out with 60 Vbeta primers and 13 Jbeta primers. Libraries were prepared by immunoSEQ multiplex PCR; TCRdb keeps only in-frame clonotypes and omits some of them. The table lists about 140,000 clones, approximately 73% of them singletons. The CDR3 spans 16 residues. Trimming left V 4 bases short and J 3 bases short, with 19 bases between. From germline, CDR1 is LNHDA and CDR2 SQIVND (reference sequence). This TCR came from a woman in her forties in good health and CMV-seronegative. The sequenced sample was PBMCs. The chain uses TRBV19 and TRBJ2-7, with D perhaps matching TRBD1 (6 bases). The CDR3 region has the DNA TGTGCCAGTAGTACCATACCGGGACACCGGGACTACGAGCAGTACTTC. Its protein is CASSTIPGHRDYEQYF.